These 7 T cell receptor beta chains originate from one sample sequenced in a study of T cell responses to AZD1222 COVID-19 vaccine. The data were produced by immunoSEQ multiplex PCR, yet TCRdb's version contains in-frame clones alone and is incomplete. The repertoire holds 60,000 to 75,000 clones, with around 80% as singletons. Sequencing used peripheral blood, obtained 28 days after the second AZD1222 dose. These TCRs come from an adult who received the AZD1222 COVID-19 vaccine.

Details on this clone: One junction end disagrees with the germline gene, perhaps due to a read error. This chain joins TRBV5-6 and TRBJ2-1; possibly TRBD2 for D (6 bases). The germline V gene has CDR1 SGHDT and CDR2 YYEEEE. The CDR3 has 13 amino acids. The CDR3 reads CASSLVSSVLLVF. In DNA form, the CDR3 reads TGTGCCAGCAGCTTGGTCTCTAGCGTCCTATTGGTCTTC.

The genes are TRBV7-9 and TRBJ1-2; D is undetermined. The germline V gene has CDR1 SEHNR and CDR2 FQNEAQ (reference sequence). The CDR3 has 17 residues. The V end lost 5 bases, the J end lost 2 bases, and 21 bases lay between the germline ends. The CDR3 nucleotides read TGTGCCAGCAGCGGACCTAATCCGGGCCCCCTCAACTATGGCTACACCTTC. This codes for CASSGPNPGPLNYGYTF.

CDR3 region: CASSELGSRYGYTF. The DNA of the CDR3 is TGTGCCAGCAGTGAGTTAGGGTCTCGCTATGGCTACACCTTC. The chain has TRBV6-1 and TRBJ1-2; the D is unclear. Trimming took 3 bases from V and 4 from J, leaving 12 bases between them. The germline gives CDR1 MNHNS, CDR2 SASEGT. This CDR3 contains 14 residues.

This clone was seen a few times. The chain links TRBV11-3 to TRBJ2-5; 11 bases are a match to TRBD2. The length of the CDR3 is 15 residues. With V trimmed by 5 bases and J by 6 bases, 8 bases remained unmatched. Germline-derived CDR1 and CDR2 are SGHNT and YENEEA. CDR3 protein: CASSELAGGPQTQYF. In nucleotides, the CDR3 is TGTGCCAGCAGCGAGTTAGCGGGGGGGCCTCAGACCCAGTACTTC.

The chain links TRBV19 to TRBJ1-6, with 7 bases that match TRBD1. The V gene's germline CDR1 is LNHDA and CDR2 SQIVND (reference sequence). J was trimmed by 8 bases and V by 10 bases; bases with no gene match: 5. The CDR3 covers 12 residues. The CDR3 DNA sequence: TGTGCCACCTCAGACAGGGATTCACCCCTCCACTTT. It specifies CATSDRDSPLHF.

The chain joins TRBV4-1 to TRBJ1-2; D gene ambiguous. The CDR3 length is 15 residues. CDR1 and CDR2 (germline): MGHRA, YSYEKL. V lost 0 bases, J lost 0 bases, and 8 bases lay in between. CDR3 amino acids: CASSQEAGANYGYTF. The CDR3 coding sequence is TGCGCCAGCAGCCAAGAGGCGGGAGCTAACTATGGCTACACCTTC.

The DNA of the CDR3 is TGTGCCAGCAGTTTAAGGCAGGGTGCCGGCACAGATACGCAGTATTTT. Amino acid sequence: CASSLRQGAGTDTQYF. The chain recombines TRBV27 with TRBJ2-3; perhaps TRBD1 as D (5 bases). With 2 bases removed from V and 1 base from J, the gap between germline ends came to 13 bases. In germline, CDR1 is MNHEY, CDR2 SMNVEV (reference sequence). The CDR3 contains 16 residues.